Presented here are 29 T cell receptor beta chains from one specimen sequenced in a study of cytomegalovirus exposure and HLA in healthy donors. Vbeta (60) and Jbeta (13) primers were used in the PCR. Clones were read by immunoSEQ multiplex PCR, and TCRdb kept only the in-frame ones, dropping some. The sample shows about 150,000 clones, approximately 57% of them seen only once. The sample comprised PBMCs. The receptors stem from a male donor in good health and CMV-seronegative.

About this clone itself: Germline and junction disagree at one end, which may indicate a read error. The chain employs TRBV19 and TRBJ2-5; D unresolved. CDR1 is LNHDA, CDR2 SQIVND, per germline (reference sequence). The CDR3 loop spans 14 amino acids. The DNA of the CDR3 is TGTGCCAGTAGTACCTCCCCCCCCGGAGAGATCCAGTACTTC. This encodes CASSTSPPGEIQYF.

This clone was seen a single time. One junction end does not reproduce the germline sequence, and a read error may be involved. The chain couples TRBV7-2 to TRBJ2-5; maybe TRBD1 (6 bases). Germline CDR1 reads SGHTA; CDR2 reads FQGNSA. CDR3 size: 13 residues. The CDR3 spells CASSLAGQGTQYF. Written as DNA, the CDR3 is TGTGCCAGCAGCTTAGCGGGACAAGGGACCCAGTACTTC.

The genes are TRBV5-1 and TRBJ2-5; the D is unclear. The germline V gene encodes CDR1 SGHRS and CDR2 YFSETQ. This CDR3 is built from 14 residues. The ends were cut back, 3 bases at V and 5 bases at J, with 14 bases in the middle. The CDR3 DNA sequence: TGCGCCAGCAGCTCGGCGACACCTCCGGAGACCCAGTACTTC. This encodes CASSSATPPETQYF. The variable domain in full, with the rest retrieved from reference TRBV5-1 and TRBJ2-5, is KAGVTQTPRYLIKTRGQQVTLSCSPISGHRSVSWYQQTPGQGLQFLFEYFSETQRNKGNFPGRFSGRQFSNSRSEMNVSTLELGDSALYLCASSSATPPETQYFGPGTRLLVL.

This rearrangement joins TRBV2 to TRBJ2-7; D remains ambiguous. The CDR3 runs to 10 residues. The germline gives CDR1 SNHLY, CDR2 FYNNEI. V was cut by 3 bases and J by 6 bases, with 3 bases left in between. This CDR3 is CASSDGEQYF. The CDR3 DNA is TGTGCCAGCAGTGACGGCGAGCAGTACTTC. The variable domain in full, completed from reference TRBV2 and TRBJ2-7, reads EPEVTQTPSHQVTQMGQEVILRCVPISNHLYFYWYRQILGQKVEFLVSFYNNEISEKSEIFDDQFSVERPDGSNFTLKIRSTKLEDSAMYFCASSDGEQYFGPGTRLTVT.

This clone was detected a few times. The chain recombines TRBV30 with TRBJ1-2, with TRBD1 as a possible D gene (5 bases). Trimming removed 4 bases at V and 6 bases at J, with 18 bases between. The CDR3 loop spans 14 amino acids. The germline V gene has CDR1 GTSNPN and CDR2 SVGIG (reference sequence). The CDR3: CAWNQNVAGNGYTF. CDR3 sequence (DNA): TGTGCCTGGAATCAGAATGTCGCAGGGAATGGCTACACCTTC.

This clone was counted between two and nine times. This chain uses TRBV7-2 with TRBJ2-7; D uncertain. Germline V lookup: CDR1 SGHTA, CDR2 FQGNSA. This CDR3 is 13 amino acids long. The V and J ends lost 5 bases and 0 bases respectively, with 8 bases between them. The CDR3 nucleotides read TGTGCCAGCAGCCCCGCGTTCTCCTACGAGCAGTACTTC. Translating gives CASSPAFSYEQYF.

The chain uses TRBV7-9 and TRBJ1-4, with 9 positions matching TRBD1. The junction had 4 bases not matched to a gene; V was cut back by 5 bases and J by 3 bases. The CDR3 totals 15 residues. In germline, CDR1 is SEHNR, CDR2 FQNEAQ (reference sequence). In DNA form, the CDR3 reads TGTGCCAGCAGCCCGGGACAGGGAGCTAATGAAAAACTGTTTTTT. This translates into CASSPGQGANEKLFF.

This clone was counted between two and nine times. The chain uses TRBV7-2 and TRBJ2-5, with 8 bases lining up with TRBD2. V dropped 5 bases and J dropped 1; count of bases not matched to a gene: 6. Germline-derived CDR1 and CDR2 are SGHTA and FQGNSA. The CDR3 has 15 residues. DNA of the CDR3: TGTGCCAGCAGCATCGGGGGGGGACTCCAAGAGACCCAGTACTTC. It yields the protein CASSIGGGLQETQYF. Full variable domain (rest looked up from reference TRBV7-2 and TRBJ2-5): GAGVSQSPSNKVTEKGKDVELRCDPISGHTALYWYRQSLGQGLEFLIYFQGNSAPDKSGLPSDRFSAERTGGSVSTLTIQRTQQEDSAVYLCASSIGGGLQETQYFGPGTRLLVL.

A single count supports this clone. This chain links TRBV14 with TRBJ2-7; 8 nucleotides align to TRBD1. The CDR3 loop spans 17 amino acids. The germline V gene encodes CDR1 SGHDN and CDR2 FVKESK. J gave up 1 base and V 6 bases, and 14 bases lay outside the gene matches. The CDR3 DNA reads as TGTGCCAGCAGTCCCGTTTTCGGACAGGGCCGATCCTACGAGCAGTACTTC. Protein product: CASSPVFGQGRSYEQYF. Combining the CDR3 with reference TRBV14 and TRBJ2-7 gives the whole variable domain EAGVTQFPSHSVIEKGQTVTLRCDPISGHDNLYWYRRVMGKEIKFLLHFVKESKQDESGMPNNRFLAERTGGTYSTLKVQPAELEDSGVYFCASSPVFGQGRSYEQYFGPGTRLTVT.

The chain is built from TRBV7-6 and TRBJ2-2; perhaps TRBD2 as D (6 bases). Germline loops: CDR1 SGHVS, CDR2 FNYEAQ. The CDR3 is made up of 15 amino acids. Trimming removed 6 bases at V and 1 base at J, with 12 bases between. The CDR3, as DNA: TGTGCCAGCAGTTTAACAGCGGGGAACACCGGGGAGCTGTTTTTT. Translation gives CASSLTAGNTGELFF.

This clone has a count of ten or more. The chain joins TRBV19 to TRBJ2-4, with 8 positions matching TRBD1. The CDR3 totals 15 residues. Germline lookup yields CDR1 LNHDA and CDR2 SQIVND (reference sequence). Unmatched junction bases numbered 4, after V lost 0 bases and J lost 6 bases. This chain's CDR3 is CASSIEGTGLNIQYF. The CDR3 DNA sequence: TGTGCCAGTAGTATAGAGGGGACAGGACTAAACATTCAGTACTTC.

This clone was seen a single time. This rearrangement joins TRBV4-1 to TRBJ2-1, with TRBD1 matching 7 bases. The CDR3 consists of 14 residues. V trimming: 5 bases; J trimming: 6 bases; junction bases outside the gene matches: 7. Germline values: CDR1 MGHRA, CDR2 YSYEKL. CDR3 amino acids: CASSSRQGANEQFF. In DNA form, the CDR3 reads TGCGCCAGCAGCTCCCGACAGGGAGCCAATGAGCAGTTCTTC.

V is TRBV7-2 and J is TRBJ2-3; D may be TRBD1 (6 bases). This CDR3 has 13 residues. V shed 3 bases and J shed 4 bases, with 8 bases lying between them. Germline CDR1 reads SGHTA; CDR2 reads FQGNSA. CDR3 in amino acids: CASSFQGPDTQYF. CDR3 DNA sequence: TGTGCCAGCAGCTTTCAGGGGCCAGATACGCAGTATTTT.

The CDR3 loop is CASSLNDRDYGYTF. CDR3 coding DNA: TGCGCCAGCAGCTTGAACGACAGGGACTATGGCTACACCTTC. The chain has TRBV5-1 and TRBJ1-2, with 7 bases lining up with TRBD1. Germline lookup yields CDR1 SGHRS and CDR2 YFSETQ. After removal of 1 base from V and 3 bases from J, the junction contained 3 bases not matched to a gene. The CDR3 totals 14 residues. Supplemented by reference TRBV5-1 and TRBJ1-2, the full variable domain reads KAGVTQTPRYLIKTRGQQVTLSCSPISGHRSVSWYQQTPGQGLQFLFEYFSETQRNKGNFPGRFSGRQFSNSRSEMNVSTLELGDSALYLCASSLNDRDYGYTFGSGTRLTVV.

This clone has a handful of counts. This chain connects TRBV5-4 to TRBJ1-2; weak D call: TRBD1 (6 bases). The CDR3 totals 14 residues. Germline-derived CDR1 and CDR2 are SGHNT and YYREEE (reference sequence). V lost 1 base and J lost 8, with 15 bases in between. CDR3 region: CASSLQGSAQGYTF. As DNA, the CDR3 is TGTGCCAGCAGCTTGCAGGGGAGCGCCCAAGGCTACACCTTC.

The CDR3, as DNA: TGTGCCAGTAGTGACTTCGAAACGGGTACGCAGTATTTT. The encoded protein is CASSDFETGTQYF. The chain has TRBV19 and TRBJ2-3; no clear D. The CDR3 sequence is 13 residues long. The germline V and J ends were trimmed by 5 bases and 8 bases, with 14 bases remaining between them. From germline, CDR1 is LNHDA and CDR2 SQIVND (reference sequence).

This clone was counted between two and nine times. The chain combines TRBV7-3 with TRBJ2-5; D possibly corresponds to TRBD2 (5 bases). Deletions cut 3 bases from V and 4 bases from J, with 9 bases between. The CDR3 has 13 amino acids. Germline V gene lookup returns CDR1 SGHTA and CDR2 FQGTGA. The CDR3 DNA sequence: TGTGCCAGCAGCTTTGCCGGAGGAGAGACCCAGTACTTC. Translated, it gives CASSFAGGETQYF.

J is TRBJ2-1 and V is TRBV7-9, with TRBD2 matching over 11 bases. This CDR3 is built from 16 residues. CDR1 SEHNR and CDR2 FQNEAQ come from the germline V gene (reference sequence). The trim removed 5 bases at V and 2 bases at J, leaving 5 bases unmatched. This CDR3 reads CASSGSLAGAYNEQFF. Here the CDR3 DNA reads TGTGCCAGCAGCGGTTCACTAGCGGGGGCCTACAATGAGCAGTTCTTC.

The chain employs TRBV29-1 and TRBJ1-1, with 7 bases lining up with TRBD1. The CDR3 covers 12 residues. Trimming at V came to 4 bases and at J to 3 bases, leaving 2 bases not matched to a gene. Germline CDR1 and CDR2: SQVTM and ANQGSEA. The CDR3 region is CSVGQGYTEAFF. The CDR3 coding sequence is TGCAGCGTTGGACAGGGATACACTGAAGCTTTCTTT.

CDR3 loop: CASRPGTGLPGELFF. The DNA for the CDR3 is TGCGCCAGCAGGCCCGGGACAGGGCTTCCCGGGGAGCTGTTTTTT. This rearrangement joins TRBV5-1 to TRBJ2-2; 9 positions match TRBD1. The CDR3 covers 15 residues. From germline, CDR1 is SGHRS and CDR2 YFSETQ. Losses at the gene ends were 5 bases for V and 6 bases for J; bases not matched to a gene: 8.

This clone was counted a single time. The chain couples TRBV7-9 to TRBJ1-3; D gene unclear. Germline CDR1 and CDR2: SEHNR and FQNEAQ (reference sequence). This CDR3 has 12 amino acids. V was pared by 1 base and J by 6 bases, with 4 bases between. The DNA for the CDR3 is TGTGCCAGCAGCTTAGGGCCAAACACCATATATTTT. Translating it yields CASSLGPNTIYF.

About this clone: A read error may account for a junction end that differs from germline. The V gene is TRBV2, the J gene TRBJ2-1; 7 bases match TRBD1. This CDR3 comprises 12 residues. The germline gives CDR1 SNHLY, CDR2 FYNNEI. The CDR3 sequence is CASSLSRDSFLF. CDR3 bases: TGTGCCAGCAGTCTAAGCCGGGACAGTTTTCTCTTC.

The chain has TRBV10-3 and TRBJ1-1; no clear D gene. This CDR3 spans 14 amino acids. Germline-derived CDR1 and CDR2 are ENHRY and SYGVKD. The V and J ends lost 11 bases and 1 base respectively, with 17 bases between them. CDR3 sequence (DNA): TGTGCCGCTCGCCCAGGAGGGCGGAACACTGAAGCTTTCTTT. Its translation: CAARPGGRNTEAFF.

The chain couples TRBV6-6 to TRBJ1-1; 8 bases agree with TRBD1. Germline V gives CDR1 MNHNY, CDR2 SVGAGI (reference sequence). This CDR3 is 11 amino acids long. The V and J ends lost 7 bases and 11 bases, in that order; junction bases with no gene match: 6. Written as DNA, the CDR3 is TGTGCCAGCAAAGACAGGGGTCTCGCTTTCTTT. It codes for CASKDRGLAFF.

In its sample, this clone was seen a few times. The V call is TRBV11-2, the J call TRBJ1-4; no clear D. The CDR3 spans 13 residues. Germline V gene lookup returns CDR1 SGHAT and CDR2 FQNNGV. V lost 0 bases, J lost 8 bases, and 7 bases lay in between. The CDR3 nucleotides read TGTGCCAGCAGCTTAGAGAGAACCGAAAAACTGTTTTTT. It specifies CASSLERTEKLFF. Combining the CDR3 with reference TRBV11-2 and TRBJ1-4 gives the whole variable domain EAGVAQSPRYKIIEKRQSVAFWCNPISGHATLYWYQQILGQGPKLLIQFQNNGVVDDSQLPKDRFSAERLKGVDSTLKIQPAKLEDSAVYLCASSLERTEKLFFGSGTQLSVL.

The chain recombines TRBV25-1 with TRBJ2-5; D is perhaps TRBD1 (6 bases). The J call is in doubt because the DNA end fits TRBJ2-7 better. The CDR3 spans 13 residues. Per germline, CDR1 MGHDK and CDR2 SYGVNS. The DNA for the CDR3 is TGTGCCAGTAGGCAGACAGGAATCTACGAGCAGTACTTC. Translation gives CASRQTGIYEQYF.

A few counts support this clone. V gene TRBV11-2 combines with J gene TRBJ2-3, with D perhaps matching TRBD2 (5 bases). V lost 5 bases and J 1 base, leaving 13 bases between the germline ends. This CDR3 comprises 15 residues. Per the germline V gene, CDR1 is SGHAT and CDR2 is FQNNGV. The CDR3 reads CASSPRGGGTDTQYF. The CDR3 DNA reads as TGTGCCAGCAGCCCACGGGGTGGGGGCACAGATACGCAGTATTTT.

V is TRBV7-3 and J is TRBJ2-1; 7 bases fit TRBD2. Germline CDR1 is SGHTA and CDR2 is FQGTGA. Unmatched junction bases numbered 7, after V lost 4 bases and J lost 10 bases. CDR3 length equals 13 residues. This CDR3 reads CASSSGGTLEQFF. The CDR3 DNA reads TGTGCCAGCAGCTCCGGGGGGACCTTGGAGCAGTTCTTC.

The chain has TRBV5-6 and TRBJ1-6; D gene ambiguous. V shed 6 bases and J shed 7 bases, with 17 bases lying between them. Germline V gives CDR1 SGHDT, CDR2 YYEEEE. The length of the CDR3 is 15 residues. For the CDR3, the DNA is TGTGCCAGCAACTTCCGGCTATACGGGAATTCACCCCTCCACTTT. Translated, it gives CASNFRLYGNSPLHF.